This TCR beta chain was captured in a study of metastatic and nonmetastatic thyroid tumors. At the level of the study: Across blood and tumor or nodule tissue, repertoires from malignant and benign thyroid patients were compared with one another. Study observations and caveats: The study reportedly found significantly higher TCR beta diversity in malignant thyroid tumors than benign nodules, in blood and tumor.

In the original workflow: To classify distant metastasis in papillary thyroid cancer, a model was built from CDR3 differences across clinicopathological groups. Using MiXCR, TCRdb re-called clones from the PCR reads. TCRdb, rather than the study authors, made the V and J calls. The table includes about 92,000 clones, more than 13% detected once. This clone was detected ten times or more. Its antigen is unknown. V was pared by 6 bases and J by 5 bases, with 10 bases of the junction left unmatched. Germline values: CDR1 MNHNS, CDR2 SASEGT. The CDR3 runs 16 residues. Every patient was untreated before thyroid surgery.

Sequencing input: blood. This receptor was identified in a female donor with papillary thyroid cancer or a benign thyroid nodule (not recorded which). Some clones in this sample may be carry-over from other donors' samples. This rearrangement joins TRBV6-1 to TRBJ2-2, with TRBD1 matching 9 bases. The CDR3 coding sequence is TGTGCCAGCAGGCCTGTACCGGGACAGGGAACCGGGGAGCTGTTTTTT. Encoded protein: CASRPVPGQGTGELFF.